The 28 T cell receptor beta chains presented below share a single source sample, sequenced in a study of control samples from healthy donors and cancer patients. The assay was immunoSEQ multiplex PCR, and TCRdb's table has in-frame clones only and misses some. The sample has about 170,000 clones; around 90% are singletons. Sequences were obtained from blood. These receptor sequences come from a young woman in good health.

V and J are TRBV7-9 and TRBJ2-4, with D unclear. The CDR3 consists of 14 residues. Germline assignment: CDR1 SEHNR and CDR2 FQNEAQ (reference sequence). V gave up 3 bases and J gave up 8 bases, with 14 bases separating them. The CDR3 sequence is CASSLSAPWDIQYF. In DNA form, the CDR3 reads TGTGCCAGCAGCTTGTCGGCCCCCTGGGACATTCAGTACTTC.

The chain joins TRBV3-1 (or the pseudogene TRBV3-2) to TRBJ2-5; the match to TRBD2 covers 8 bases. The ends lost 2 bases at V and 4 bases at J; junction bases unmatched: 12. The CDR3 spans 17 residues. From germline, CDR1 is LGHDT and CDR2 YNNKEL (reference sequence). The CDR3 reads CASSQYQRGLGRETQYF. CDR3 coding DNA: TGTGCCAGCAGCCAATACCAGCGGGGGTTGGGTCGAGAGACCCAGTACTTC.

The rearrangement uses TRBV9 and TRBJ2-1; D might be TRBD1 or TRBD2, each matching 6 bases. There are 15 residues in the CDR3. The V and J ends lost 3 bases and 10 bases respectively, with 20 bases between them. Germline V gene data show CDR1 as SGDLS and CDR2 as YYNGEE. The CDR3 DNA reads TGTGCCAGCAGCGCCCCCGGGACTCAGGGGAACGAGCAGTTCTTC. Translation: CASSAPGTQGNEQFF. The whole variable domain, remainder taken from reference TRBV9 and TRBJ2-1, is DSGVTQTPKHLITATGQRVTLRCSPRSGDLSVYWYQQSLDQGLQFLIQYYNGEERAKGNILERFSAQQFPDLHSELNLSSLELGDSALYFCASSAPGTQGNEQFFGPGTRLTVL.

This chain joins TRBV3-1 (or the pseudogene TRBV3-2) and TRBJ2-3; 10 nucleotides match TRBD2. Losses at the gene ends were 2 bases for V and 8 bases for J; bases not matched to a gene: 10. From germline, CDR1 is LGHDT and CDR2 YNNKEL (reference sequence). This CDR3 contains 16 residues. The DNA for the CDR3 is TGTGCCAGCAGCCAACGGCTAGCGGGAGATTATGGTACGCAGTATTTT. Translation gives CASSQRLAGDYGTQYF.

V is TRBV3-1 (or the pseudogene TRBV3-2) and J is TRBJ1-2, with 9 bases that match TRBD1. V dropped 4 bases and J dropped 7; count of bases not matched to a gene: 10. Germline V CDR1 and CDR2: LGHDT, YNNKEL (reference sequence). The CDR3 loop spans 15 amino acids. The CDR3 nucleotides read TGTGCCAGCAGCCGAGGACAGGGGAGTGGAGGTGGCTACACCTTC. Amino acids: CASSRGQGSGGGYTF.

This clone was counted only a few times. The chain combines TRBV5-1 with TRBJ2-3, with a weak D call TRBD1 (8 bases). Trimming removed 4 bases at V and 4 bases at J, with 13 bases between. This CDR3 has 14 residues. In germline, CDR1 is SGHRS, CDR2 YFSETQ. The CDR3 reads CASSTTGGADTQYF. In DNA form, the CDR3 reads TGCGCCAGCAGCACAACAGGGGGGGCAGATACGCAGTATTTT.

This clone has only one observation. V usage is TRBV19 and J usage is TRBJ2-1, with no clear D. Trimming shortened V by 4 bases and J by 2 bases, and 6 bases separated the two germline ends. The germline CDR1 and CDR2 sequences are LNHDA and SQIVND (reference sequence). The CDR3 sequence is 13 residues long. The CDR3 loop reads CASSTDTYNEQFF. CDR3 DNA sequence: TGTGCCAGTAGTACCGATACCTACAATGAGCAGTTCTTC.

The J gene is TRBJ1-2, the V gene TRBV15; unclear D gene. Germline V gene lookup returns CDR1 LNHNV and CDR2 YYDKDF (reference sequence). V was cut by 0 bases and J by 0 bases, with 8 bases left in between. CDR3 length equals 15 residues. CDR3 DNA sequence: TGTGCCACCAGCAGAGACCCGGGGTCTAACTATGGCTACACCTTC. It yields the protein CATSRDPGSNYGYTF.

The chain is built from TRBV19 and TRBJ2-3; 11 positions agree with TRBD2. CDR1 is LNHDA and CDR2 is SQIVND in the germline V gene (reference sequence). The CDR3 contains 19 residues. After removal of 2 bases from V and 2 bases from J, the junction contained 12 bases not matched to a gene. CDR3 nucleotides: TGTGCCAGTAGTATAAGTAGCGGGGGGGCTCCCCCCCCCACAGATACGCAGTATTTT. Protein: CASSISSGGAPPPTDTQYF.

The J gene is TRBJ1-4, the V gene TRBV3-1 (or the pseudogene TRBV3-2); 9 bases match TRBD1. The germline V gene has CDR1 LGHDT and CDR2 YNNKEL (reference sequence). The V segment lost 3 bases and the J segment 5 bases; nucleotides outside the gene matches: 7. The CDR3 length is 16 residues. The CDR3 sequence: CASSQRDRGENEKLFF. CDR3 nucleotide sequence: TGTGCCAGCAGCCAGCGCGACAGGGGGGAGAATGAAAAACTGTTTTTT.

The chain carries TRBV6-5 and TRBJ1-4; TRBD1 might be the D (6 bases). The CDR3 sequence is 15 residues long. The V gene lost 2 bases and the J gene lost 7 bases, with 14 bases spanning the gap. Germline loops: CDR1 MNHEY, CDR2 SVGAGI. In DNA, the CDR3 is TGTGCCAGCAGTTACAGAGGGGGTAAGGCTGAAAAACTGTTTTTT. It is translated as CASSYRGGKAEKLFF.

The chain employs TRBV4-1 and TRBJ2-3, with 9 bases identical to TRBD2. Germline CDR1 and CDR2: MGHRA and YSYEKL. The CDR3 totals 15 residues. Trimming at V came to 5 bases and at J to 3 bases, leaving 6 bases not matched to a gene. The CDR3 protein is CASSTRGGGTDTQYF. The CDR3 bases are TGCGCCAGCAGCACGCGGGGGGGCGGAACAGATACGCAGTATTTT.

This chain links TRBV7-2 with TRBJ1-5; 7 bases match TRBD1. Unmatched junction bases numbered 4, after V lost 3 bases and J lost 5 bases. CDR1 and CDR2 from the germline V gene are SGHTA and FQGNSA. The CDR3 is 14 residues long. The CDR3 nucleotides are TGTGCCAGCAGCTTTCGACAGGGTGATCAGCCCCAGCATTTT. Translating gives CASSFRQGDQPQHF.

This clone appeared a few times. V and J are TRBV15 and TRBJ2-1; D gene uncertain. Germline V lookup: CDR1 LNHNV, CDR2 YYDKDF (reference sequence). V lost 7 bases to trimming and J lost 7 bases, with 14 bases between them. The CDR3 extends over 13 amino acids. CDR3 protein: CATTEAIINEQFF. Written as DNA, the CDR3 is TGTGCCACCACCGAGGCTATTATTAATGAGCAGTTCTTC. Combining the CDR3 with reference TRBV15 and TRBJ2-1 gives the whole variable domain DAMVIQNPRYQVTQFGKPVTLSCSQTLNHNVMYWYQQKSSQAPKLLFHYYDKDFNNEADTPDNFQSRRPNTSFCFLDIRSPGLGDTAMYLCATTEAIINEQFFGPGTRLTVL.

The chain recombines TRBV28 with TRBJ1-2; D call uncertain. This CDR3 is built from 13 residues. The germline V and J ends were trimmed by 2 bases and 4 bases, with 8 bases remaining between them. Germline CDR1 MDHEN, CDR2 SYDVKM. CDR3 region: CASSLRIGYGYTF. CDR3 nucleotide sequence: TGTGCCAGCAGTTTACGGATAGGCTATGGCTACACCTTC.

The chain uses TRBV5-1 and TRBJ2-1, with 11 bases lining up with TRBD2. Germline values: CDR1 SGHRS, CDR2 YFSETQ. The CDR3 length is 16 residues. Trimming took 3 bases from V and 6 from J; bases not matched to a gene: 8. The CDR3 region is CASSWVTSGSGNEQFF. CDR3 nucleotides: TGCGCCAGCAGCTGGGTAACTAGCGGGAGTGGCAATGAGCAGTTCTTC.

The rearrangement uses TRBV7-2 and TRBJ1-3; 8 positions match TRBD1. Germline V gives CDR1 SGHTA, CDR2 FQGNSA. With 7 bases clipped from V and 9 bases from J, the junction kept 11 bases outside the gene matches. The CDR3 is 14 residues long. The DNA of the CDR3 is TGTGCCAGCACCCTACAGGGGGAGTTAGGCACCATATATTTT. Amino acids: CASTLQGELGTIYF.

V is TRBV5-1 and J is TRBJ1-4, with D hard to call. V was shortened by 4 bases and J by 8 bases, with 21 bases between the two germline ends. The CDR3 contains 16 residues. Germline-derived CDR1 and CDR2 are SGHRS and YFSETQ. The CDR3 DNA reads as TGCGCCAGCAGCGCCAGCGAGGTGGGTTCGGGGGAAAAACTGTTTTTT. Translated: CASSASEVGSGEKLFF.

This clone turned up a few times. CDR3 region: CASKLTRSPLHF. The CDR3 coding sequence is TGTGCCAGCAAGTTGACGCGATCACCCCTCCACTTT. V usage is TRBV2 and J usage is TRBJ1-6; D is ambiguous. In germline, CDR1 is SNHLY, CDR2 FYNNEI. The CDR3 spans 12 residues. V lost 7 bases to trimming and J lost 10 bases, with 11 bases between them.

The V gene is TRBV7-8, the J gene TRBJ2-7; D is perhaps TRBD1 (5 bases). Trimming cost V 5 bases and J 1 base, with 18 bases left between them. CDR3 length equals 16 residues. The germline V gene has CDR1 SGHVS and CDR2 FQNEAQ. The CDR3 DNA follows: TGTGCCAGCAGCCCCGTAAGGGGAAGCGTTTCCTACGAGCAGTACTTC. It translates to CASSPVRGSVSYEQYF.

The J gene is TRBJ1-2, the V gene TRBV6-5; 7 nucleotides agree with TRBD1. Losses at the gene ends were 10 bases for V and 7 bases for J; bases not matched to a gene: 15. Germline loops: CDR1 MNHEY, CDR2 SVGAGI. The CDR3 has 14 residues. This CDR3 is CATLRQGRMVGYTF. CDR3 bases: TGTGCCACCCTCAGACAGGGAAGGATGGTTGGCTACACCTTC.

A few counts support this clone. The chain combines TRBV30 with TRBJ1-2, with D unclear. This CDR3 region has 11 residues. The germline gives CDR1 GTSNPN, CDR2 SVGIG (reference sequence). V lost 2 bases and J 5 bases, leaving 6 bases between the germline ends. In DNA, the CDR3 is TGTGCCTGGAGTTCGTCTTATGGCTACACCTTC. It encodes CAWSSSYGYTF.

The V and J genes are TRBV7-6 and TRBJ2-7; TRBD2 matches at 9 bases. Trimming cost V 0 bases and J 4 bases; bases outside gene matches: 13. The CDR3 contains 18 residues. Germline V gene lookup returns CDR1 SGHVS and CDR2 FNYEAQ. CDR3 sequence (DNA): TGTGCCAGCAGCTTAGCTAGCGGGAGAAACTCCTGGTCGTACGAGCAGTACTTC. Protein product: CASSLASGRNSWSYEQYF.

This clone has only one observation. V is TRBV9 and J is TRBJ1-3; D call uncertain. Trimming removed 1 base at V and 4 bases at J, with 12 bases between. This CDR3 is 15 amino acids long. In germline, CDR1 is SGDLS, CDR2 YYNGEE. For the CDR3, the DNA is TGTGCCAGCAGCGTAACCCCCGGCGCGGGAAACACCATATATTTT. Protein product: CASSVTPGAGNTIYF.

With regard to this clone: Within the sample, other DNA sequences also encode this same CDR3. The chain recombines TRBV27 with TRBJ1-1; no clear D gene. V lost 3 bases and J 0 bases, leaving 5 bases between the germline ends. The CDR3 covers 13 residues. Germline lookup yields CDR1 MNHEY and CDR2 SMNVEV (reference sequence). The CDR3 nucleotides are TGTGCCAGCAGTTTTCTCCTGAACACTGAAGCTTTCTTT. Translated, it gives CASSFLLNTEAFF.

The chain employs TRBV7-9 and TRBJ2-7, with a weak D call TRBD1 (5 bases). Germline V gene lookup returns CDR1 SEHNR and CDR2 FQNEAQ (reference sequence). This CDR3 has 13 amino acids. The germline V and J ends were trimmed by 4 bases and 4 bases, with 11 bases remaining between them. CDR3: CASSSAGKYEQYV. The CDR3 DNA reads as TGTGCCAGCAGCTCAGCAGGGAAATACGAGCAGTACGTC.

For the CDR3, the DNA is TGCGCCAGCAGCCAAGATTGGCGGCAAGATACGCAGTATTTT. Translated, it gives CASSQDWRQDTQYF. The gene calls are TRBV4-1 and TRBJ2-3; no reliable D call. The CDR3 runs to 14 residues. Germline CDR1 MGHRA, CDR2 YSYEKL. V was trimmed by 0 bases and J by 5 bases, leaving 9 bases between them.

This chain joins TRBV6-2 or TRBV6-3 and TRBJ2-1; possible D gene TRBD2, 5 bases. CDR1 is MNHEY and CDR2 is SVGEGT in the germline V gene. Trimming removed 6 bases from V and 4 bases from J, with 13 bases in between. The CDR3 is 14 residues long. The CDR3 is CASSKTEVYNEQFF. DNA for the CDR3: TGTGCCAGCAGCAAGACGGAGGTATACAATGAGCAGTTCTTC.